This passage covers 18 T cell receptor beta chains from one sample sequenced in a study of cytomegalovirus exposure and HLA in healthy donors. Sequencing used immunoSEQ multiplex PCR; TCRdb keeps in-frame clones, though not all of them. The sample consists of 200,000 to 250,000 clones, roughly 91% of them appearing once. The sequenced material came from PBMCs. The source is a woman under 30 in good health and CMV-seropositive.

The chain uses TRBV19 and TRBJ2-7; tentative D call: TRBD1 (6 bases). Trimming removed 4 bases from V and 7 bases from J, with 23 bases in between. The germline gives CDR1 LNHDA, CDR2 SQIVND (reference sequence). This CDR3 has 16 residues. The CDR3 loop is CASSNRRGQGSGEQYF. CDR3 coding DNA: TGTGCCAGTAGTAACCGGAGAGGGCAGGGGTCGGGAGAGCAGTACTTC. The full variable domain, completed using reference TRBV19 and TRBJ2-7, is DGGITQSPKYLFRKEGQNVTLSCEQNLNHDAMYWYRQDPGQGLRLIYYSQIVNDFQKGDIAEGYSVSREKKESFPLTVTSAQKNPTAFYLCASSNRRGQGSGEQYFGPGTRLTVT.

Only one count was recorded for this clone. The chain employs TRBV27 and TRBJ1-5; D ambiguous. This CDR3 contains 14 residues. The germline gives CDR1 MNHEY, CDR2 SMNVEV (reference sequence). Trimming shortened V by 3 bases and J by 7 bases, and 13 bases separated the two germline ends. Here the CDR3 reads CASSLFGVGQPQHF. CDR3 nucleotide sequence: TGTGCCAGCAGTTTGTTCGGGGTTGGCCAGCCCCAGCATTTT.

This clone has just one count. CDR3 sequence reads: CASSGQNRGGEQYF. The CDR3 region has the DNA TGTGCCAGCAGCGGCCAAAACAGGGGAGGCGAGCAGTACTTC. The rearrangement uses TRBV7-9 and TRBJ2-7, with D perhaps matching TRBD1 (7 bases). V was cut by 5 bases and J by 6 bases, with 17 bases left in between. Germline V gene data show CDR1 as SEHNR and CDR2 as FQNEAQ (reference sequence). The CDR3 loop spans 14 amino acids.

The rearrangement joins TRBV10-3 to TRBJ1-4, with a possible D match to TRBD1 (5 bases). This CDR3 is built from 14 residues. Germline values: CDR1 ENHRY, CDR2 SYGVKD. V lost 10 bases and J 5 bases, leaving 17 bases between the germline ends. CDR3 sequence (DNA): TGTGCCAGCATGGGGTCGGGGGGGAATGAAAAACTGTTTTTT. This encodes CASMGSGGNEKLFF.

V usage is TRBV7-2 and J usage is TRBJ2-7; 7 bases match TRBD2. Looked up from germline, CDR1 is SGHTA and CDR2 is FQGNSA. V was pared by 5 bases and J by 3 bases, with 10 bases of the junction left unmatched. CDR3 length: 15 residues. The CDR3 loop reads CASSREVVSFYEQYF. The CDR3 DNA is TGTGCCAGCAGCCGGGAGGTAGTTTCCTTCTACGAGCAGTACTTC.

The chain joins TRBV7-9 to TRBJ1-2, with 8 bases that match TRBD1. The germline CDR1 and CDR2 sequences are SEHNR and FQNEAQ (reference sequence). The CDR3 has 15 residues. The V and J ends lost 2 bases and 4 bases, in that order; junction bases with no gene match: 6. The CDR3, as DNA: TGTGCCAGCAGCTTACAGGGGGCTATTTCCTATGGCTACACCTTC. It specifies CASSLQGAISYGYTF. The full variable domain, its missing parts supplied by reference TRBV7-9 and TRBJ1-2, is DTGVSQNPRHKITKRGQNVTFRCDPISEHNRLYWYRQTLGQGPEFLTYFQNEAQLEKSRLLSDRFSAERPKGSFSTLEIQRTEQGDSAMYLCASSLQGAISYGYTFGSGTRLTVV.

V is TRBV2 and J is TRBJ1-4; 9 bases agree with TRBD1. CDR1 and CDR2 from the germline V gene are SNHLY and FYNNEI. Trimming cost V 6 bases and J 8 bases; bases outside gene matches: 7. CDR3 length equals 14 residues. CDR3 DNA: TGTGCCAGCAGGACCGGGACAGGGAACGAAAAACTGTTTTTT. Protein: CASRTGTGNEKLFF.

The V call is TRBV6-4, the J call TRBJ2-1; 15 positions agree with TRBD2. Germline trimming cut 6 bases from V and 5 bases from J; bases unmatched to any gene: 5. The CDR3 spans 16 residues. Germline CDR1 and CDR2: MRHNA and SNTAGT. The CDR3: CASRGLAGGPDNEQFF. The CDR3 DNA is TGTGCCAGCAGGGGACTAGCGGGAGGACCGGACAATGAGCAGTTCTTC.

The chain combines TRBV28 with TRBJ2-7; D not resolved. Germline values: CDR1 MDHEN, CDR2 SYDVKM. Between the trimmed V and J ends, which lost 5 bases and 3 bases, there was a span of 5 bases. The length of the CDR3 is 11 residues. The CDR3 is CASSPHYEQYF. CDR3 DNA sequence: TGTGCCAGCAGTCCCCACTACGAGCAGTACTTC.

The J gene is TRBJ2-7, the V gene TRBV4-2; TRBD2 is a possible D gene (5 bases). Germline-derived CDR1 and CDR2 are LGHNA and YNFKEQ. V lost 5 bases and J 4 bases, leaving 9 bases between the germline ends. The CDR3 sequence is 12 residues long. The DNA of the CDR3 is TGTGCCAGCAGCTACACGGGGTACGAGCAGTACTTC. It is translated as CASSYTGYEQYF.

The chain combines TRBV11-2 with TRBJ1-5; the D is unclear. Trimming took 1 base from V and 6 from J, leaving 13 bases between them. Per germline, CDR1 SGHAT and CDR2 FQNNGV. The CDR3 has 15 amino acids. Here the CDR3 reads CASSLVGGSGQPQHF. Here the CDR3 DNA reads TGTGCCAGCAGCTTAGTAGGTGGGTCGGGTCAGCCCCAGCATTTT.

CDR3 residues: CASFPKRGPFGNEQFF. The CDR3 DNA follows: TGTGCCAGCTTTCCAAAGCGGGGTCCTTTTGGAAATGAGCAGTTCTTC. The chain is built from TRBV6-6 and TRBJ2-1; 7 bases map to TRBD2. The trim removed 8 bases at V and 7 bases at J, leaving 17 bases unmatched. This CDR3 is built from 16 residues. Germline CDR1 MNHNY, CDR2 SVGAGI (reference sequence).

The chain joins TRBV9 to TRBJ2-7, with 8 bases that match TRBD2. The V segment lost 3 bases and the J segment 1 base; nucleotides outside the gene matches: 21. The CDR3 covers 20 residues. CDR1 is SGDLS, CDR2 YYNGEE, per germline. The CDR3 DNA is TGTGCCAGCAGCGCGGGGGTTCGGGGGGGCGGCGGGAGTGTTTCCTACGAGCAGTACTTC. It codes for CASSAGVRGGGGSVSYEQYF.

This clone was seen only a few times. The chain links TRBV6-5 to TRBJ1-2; D uncertain. Germline V lookup: CDR1 MNHEY, CDR2 SVGAGI. Trimming left V 2 bases short and J 5 bases short, with 12 bases between. CDR3 size: 14 residues. CDR3 region: CASSYEGGRYGYTF. Written as DNA, the CDR3 is TGTGCCAGCAGTTACGAGGGAGGGAGGTATGGCTACACCTTC.

The chain carries TRBV5-6 and TRBJ1-1; the match to TRBD1 covers 12 bases. Per germline, CDR1 SGHDT and CDR2 YYEEEE. The CDR3 loop spans 15 amino acids. The V segment lost 3 bases and the J segment 3 bases; nucleotides outside the gene matches: 3. The CDR3 DNA follows: TGTGCCAGCAGCTGGGGACAGGGGGCTGACACTGAAGCTTTCTTT. It encodes CASSWGQGADTEAFF.

The chain carries TRBV29-1 and TRBJ2-7, with 12 bases fitting TRBD2. V was pared by 4 bases and J by 2 bases, with 6 bases of the junction left unmatched. Germline-derived CDR1 and CDR2 are SQVTM and ANQGSEA. The CDR3 spans 15 residues. CDR3 sequence (DNA): TGCAGCGTTGGCCCTGGACTAGCGGGAACCTACGAGCAGTACTTC. It translates to CSVGPGLAGTYEQYF.

This chain links TRBV10-1 with TRBJ2-7; TRBD1 matches 8 bases. The ends lost 2 bases at V and 1 base at J; junction bases unmatched: 4. The CDR3 is made up of 15 amino acids. Germline values: CDR1 WNHNN, CDR2 SYGVQD (reference sequence). CDR3 nucleotide sequence: TGCGCCAGCAGTGAGCGACAGGGGAGATCCTACGAGCAGTACTTC. Translation: CASSERQGRSYEQYF.

The chain links TRBV7-2 to TRBJ2-7; no reliable D call. Germline lookup yields CDR1 SGHTA and CDR2 FQGNSA. The CDR3 runs to 12 residues. V was pared by 4 bases and J by 3 bases, with 7 bases between. The CDR3 sequence is CASSYNHYEQYF. CDR3 bases: TGTGCCAGCAGCTACAACCACTACGAGCAGTACTTC. Full variable domain (remainder filled in from reference TRBV7-2 and TRBJ2-7): GAGVSQSPSNKVTEKGKDVELRCDPISGHTALYWYRQSLGQGLEFLIYFQGNSAPDKSGLPSDRFSAERTGGSVSTLTIQRTQQEDSAVYLCASSYNHYEQYFGPGTRLTVT.